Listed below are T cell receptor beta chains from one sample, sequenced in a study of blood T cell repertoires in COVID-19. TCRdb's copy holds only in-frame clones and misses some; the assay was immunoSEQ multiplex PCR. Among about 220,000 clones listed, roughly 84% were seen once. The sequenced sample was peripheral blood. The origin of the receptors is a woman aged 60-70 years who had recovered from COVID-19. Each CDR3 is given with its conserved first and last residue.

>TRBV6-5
CASRGQGAFQPQHF
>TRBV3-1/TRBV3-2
CASSQGLATNEKLFF
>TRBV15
CATSRDRGLNYGYTF
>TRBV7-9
CASSWLAGAEQFF
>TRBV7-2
CASSSQMDEQYF
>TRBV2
CASSEGRVAGELFF
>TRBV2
CASSEWAGGSSGELFF
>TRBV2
CASSEFTGLDEQYF
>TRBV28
CASSPGTVSGETQYF
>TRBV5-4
CASSPSASGGSYEQYF
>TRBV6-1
CASSERRQGGYTF
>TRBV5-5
CASKGGQGGAYEQYF
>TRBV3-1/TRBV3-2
CASSLLGGGVIYDGYTF
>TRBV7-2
CASTGSNEETQYF
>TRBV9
CASSADRVYGEQYF
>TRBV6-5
CASSYPSSPYNEQFF
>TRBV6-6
CAGRQGVGENTEAFF
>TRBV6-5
CASKTQGRNAGELFF
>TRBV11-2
CASSQATGGENGYTF
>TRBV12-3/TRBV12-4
CASSPSPYYGYTF
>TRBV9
CASSVGGETQYF
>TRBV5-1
CASSLGGYLVAGEDEQFF
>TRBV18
CASSPGTPRDVLQPQHF
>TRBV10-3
CAISRTGDGADTQYF
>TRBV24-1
CATSDTRGSPDTQYF
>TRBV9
CASSVVSGTGELFF
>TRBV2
CASKLQGGNQPQHF
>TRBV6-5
CASQTESNQPQHF
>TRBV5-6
CASSLARAGGLYNEQFF
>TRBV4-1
CASSQGGQGVNGYTF
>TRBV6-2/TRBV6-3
CASSYRVSYEQYF
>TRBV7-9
CASSSDDSNEKLFF
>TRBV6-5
CASRLGSETEAFF
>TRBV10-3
CAISGALDRDTGELFF
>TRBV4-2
CASSQAVRGNTGELFF
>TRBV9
CASSVGRGDSGNTIYF
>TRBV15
CATSRGRGSTYEQYF
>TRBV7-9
CASSFTGGGEKLFF
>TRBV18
CASSPIAGNYNEQFF
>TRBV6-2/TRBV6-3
CASSYSDSGNTDTQYF
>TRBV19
CASTYRGSGSYNSPLHF
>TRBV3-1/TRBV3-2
CASSQEAGYGYTF
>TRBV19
CASSIDPHRGHSSTDTQYF
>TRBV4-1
CASSQAGQGLGQFF
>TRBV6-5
CASSLTGTGGRGTF
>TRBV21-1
CASSKAGVPEQYF
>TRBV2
CASAVGQINYGYTF
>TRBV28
CASSSGDRFYGYTF
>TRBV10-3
CAISRQGGGNTIYF
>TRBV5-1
CASSLVGEETQYF
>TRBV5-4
CASSLHGGLAGQYF
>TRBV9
CASSGYGTQYF
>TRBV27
CASSPIDRDYEQYF